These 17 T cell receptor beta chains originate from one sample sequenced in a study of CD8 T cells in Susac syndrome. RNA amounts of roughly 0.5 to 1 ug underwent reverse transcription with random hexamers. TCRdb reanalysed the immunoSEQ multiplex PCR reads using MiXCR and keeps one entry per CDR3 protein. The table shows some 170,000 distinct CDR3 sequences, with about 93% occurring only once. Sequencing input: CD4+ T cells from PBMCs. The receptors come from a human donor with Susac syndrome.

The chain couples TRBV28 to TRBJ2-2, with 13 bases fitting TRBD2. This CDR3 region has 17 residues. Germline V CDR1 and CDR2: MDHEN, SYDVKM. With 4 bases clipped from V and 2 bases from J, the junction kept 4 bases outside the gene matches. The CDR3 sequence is CASSSTSGRNNTGELFF. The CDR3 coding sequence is TGTGCCAGCAGTTCGACTAGCGGGAGGAATAACACCGGGGAGCTGTTTTTT.

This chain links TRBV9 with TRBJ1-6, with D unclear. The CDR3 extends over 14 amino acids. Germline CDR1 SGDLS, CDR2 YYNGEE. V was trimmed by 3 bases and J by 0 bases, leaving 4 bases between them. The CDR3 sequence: CASSEYSYNSPLHF. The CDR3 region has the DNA TGTGCCAGCAGCGAGTACTCCTATAATTCACCCCTCCACTTT.

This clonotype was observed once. The CDR3 sequence is CSAKVNTEAFF. The CDR3, as DNA: TGCAGTGCCAAGGTGAACACTGAAGCTTTCTTT. The V call is TRBV20-1, the J call TRBJ1-1; D not resolved. V gave up 6 bases and J gave up 0 bases, with 5 bases separating them. CDR1 and CDR2 from the germline V gene are DFQATT and SNEGSKA (reference sequence). The CDR3 consists of 11 residues.

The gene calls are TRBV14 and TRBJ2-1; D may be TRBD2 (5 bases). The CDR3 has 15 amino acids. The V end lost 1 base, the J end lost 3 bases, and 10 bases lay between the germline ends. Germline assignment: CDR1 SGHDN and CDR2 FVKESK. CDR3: CASSQVGAVYNEQFF. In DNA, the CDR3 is TGTGCCAGCAGCCAAGTCGGAGCGGTCTACAATGAGCAGTTCTTC.

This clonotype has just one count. Here the CDR3 DNA reads TGTGCCAGCTCAGGGACGGCTTCAACTAATGAAAAACTGTTTTTT. It encodes CASSGTASTNEKLFF. This chain uses TRBV18 with TRBJ1-4; D possibly corresponds to TRBD1 (5 bases). V gave up 5 bases and J gave up 0 bases, with 10 bases separating them. This CDR3 is built from 15 residues. Germline CDR1 and CDR2: KGHSH and LQKENI.

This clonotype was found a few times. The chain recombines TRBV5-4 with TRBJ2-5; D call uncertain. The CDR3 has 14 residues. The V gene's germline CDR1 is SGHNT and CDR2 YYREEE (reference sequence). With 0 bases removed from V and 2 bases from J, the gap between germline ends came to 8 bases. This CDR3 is CASSLAGRQETQYF. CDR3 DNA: TGTGCCAGCAGCTTGGCCGGACGGCAAGAGACCCAGTACTTC.

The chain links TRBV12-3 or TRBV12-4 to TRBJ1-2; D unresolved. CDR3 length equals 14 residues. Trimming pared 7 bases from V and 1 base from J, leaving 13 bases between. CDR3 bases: TGTGCCAGCACCGGGCCCGAGGGTAACTATGGCTACACCTTC. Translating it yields CASTGPEGNYGYTF.

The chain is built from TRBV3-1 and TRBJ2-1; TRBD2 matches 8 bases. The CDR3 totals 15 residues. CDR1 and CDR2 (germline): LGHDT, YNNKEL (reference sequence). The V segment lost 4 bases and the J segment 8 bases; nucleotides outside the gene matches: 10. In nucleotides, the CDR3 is TGTGCCAGCAGCCTACCGGGACTAGAGATGGATGAGCAGTTCTTC. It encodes CASSLPGLEMDEQFF.

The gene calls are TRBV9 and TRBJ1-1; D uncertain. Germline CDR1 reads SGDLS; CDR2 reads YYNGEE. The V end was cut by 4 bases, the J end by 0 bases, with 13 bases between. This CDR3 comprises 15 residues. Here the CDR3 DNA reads TGTGCCAGCAGCCCCCGTGGGCGGATGAACACTGAAGCTTTCTTT. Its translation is CASSPRGRMNTEAFF.

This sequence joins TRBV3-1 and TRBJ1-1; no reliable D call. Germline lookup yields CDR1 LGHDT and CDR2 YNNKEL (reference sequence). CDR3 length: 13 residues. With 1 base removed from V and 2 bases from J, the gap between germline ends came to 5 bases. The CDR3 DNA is TGTGCCAGCAGCCAAGGACATAACACTGAAGCTTTCTTT. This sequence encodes CASSQGHNTEAFF. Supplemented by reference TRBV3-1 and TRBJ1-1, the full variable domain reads DTAVSQTPKYLVTQMGNDKSIKCEQNLGHDTMYWYKQDSKKFLKIMFSYNNKELIINETVPNRFSPKSPDKAHLNLHINSLELGDSAVYFCASSQGHNTEAFFGQGTRLTVV.

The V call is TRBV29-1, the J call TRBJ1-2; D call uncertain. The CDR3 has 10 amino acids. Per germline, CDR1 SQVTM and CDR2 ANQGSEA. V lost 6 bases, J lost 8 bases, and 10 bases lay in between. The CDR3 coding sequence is TGCAGCGTAGGCCAGAGGGGCTACACCTTC. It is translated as CSVGQRGYTF.

The CDR3 sequence: CATSDRGVTGNQPQHF. The CDR3, as DNA: TGTGCCACCAGTGATCGCGGGGTTACCGGCAATCAGCCCCAGCATTTT. V and J are TRBV24-1 and TRBJ1-5; no definite D call. Per the germline V gene, CDR1 is KGHDR and CDR2 is SFDVKD. This CDR3 has 16 amino acids. Trimming pared 3 bases from V and 2 bases from J, leaving 13 bases between.

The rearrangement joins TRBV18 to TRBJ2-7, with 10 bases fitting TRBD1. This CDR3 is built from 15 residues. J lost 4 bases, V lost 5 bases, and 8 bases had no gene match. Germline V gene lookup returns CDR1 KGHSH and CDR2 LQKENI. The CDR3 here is CASSAGTGVGYEQYF. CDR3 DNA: TGTGCCAGCTCAGCCGGGACAGGGGTTGGGTACGAGCAGTACTTC.

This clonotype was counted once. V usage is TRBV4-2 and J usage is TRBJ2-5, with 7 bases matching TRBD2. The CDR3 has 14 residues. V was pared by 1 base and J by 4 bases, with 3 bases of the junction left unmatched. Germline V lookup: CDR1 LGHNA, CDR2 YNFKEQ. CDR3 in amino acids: CASSQGLAGETQYF. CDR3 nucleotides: TGTGCCAGCAGCCAAGGACTAGCCGGAGAGACCCAGTACTTC.

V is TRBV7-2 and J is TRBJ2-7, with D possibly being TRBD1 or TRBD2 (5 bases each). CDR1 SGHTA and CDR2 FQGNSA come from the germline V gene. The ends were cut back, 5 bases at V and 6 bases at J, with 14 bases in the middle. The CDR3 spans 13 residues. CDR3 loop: CASSPWDGSEQYF. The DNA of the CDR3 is TGTGCCAGCAGCCCCTGGGACGGGTCCGAGCAGTACTTC.

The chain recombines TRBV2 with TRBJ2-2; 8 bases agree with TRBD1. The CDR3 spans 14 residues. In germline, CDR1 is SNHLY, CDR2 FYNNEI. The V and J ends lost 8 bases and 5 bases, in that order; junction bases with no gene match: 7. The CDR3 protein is CASQGQGVTGELFF. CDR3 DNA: TGTGCCAGCCAAGGACAGGGTGTAACCGGGGAGCTGTTTTTT.

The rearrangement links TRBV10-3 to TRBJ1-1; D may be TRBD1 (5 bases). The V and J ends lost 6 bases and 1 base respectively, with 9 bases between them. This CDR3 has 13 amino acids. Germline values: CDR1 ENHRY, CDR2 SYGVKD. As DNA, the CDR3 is TGTGCCATCAGGAGGGACGGGAACACTGAAGCTTTCTTT. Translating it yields CAIRRDGNTEAFF.